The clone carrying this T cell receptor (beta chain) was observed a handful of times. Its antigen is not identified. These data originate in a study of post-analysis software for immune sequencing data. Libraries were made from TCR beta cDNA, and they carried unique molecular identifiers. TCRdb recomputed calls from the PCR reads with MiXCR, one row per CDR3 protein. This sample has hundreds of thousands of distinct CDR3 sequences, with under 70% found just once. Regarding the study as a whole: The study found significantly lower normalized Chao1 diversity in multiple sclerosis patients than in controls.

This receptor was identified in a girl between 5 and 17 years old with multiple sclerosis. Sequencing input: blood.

The CDR3 nucleotides are TGCGCCAGCAGCCCATCCCCCGGGGGAGATGGCTACACCTTC. It yields the protein CASSPSPGGDGYTF. The chain has TRBV4-1 and TRBJ1-2; weak D call: TRBD1 (5 bases). Germline V lookup: CDR1 MGHRA, CDR2 YSYEKL. Trimming left V 4 bases short and J 6 bases short, with 15 bases between. The CDR3 sequence is 14 residues long.